This TCR beta chain was documented in a study of blood T cells in healthy people across ages. Findings of the study overall: Roughly linear declines in TCR beta diversity per million T cells occurred with age. A conclusive naive versus antigen-experienced comparison was prevented by the unsorted PBMCs.

Alongside a J-beta primer mix, a sample-barcoded 5' primer served in a second PCR lasting about 7 to 12 cycles. The study obtained at least 3 million CDR3-containing paired-end reads from every sample. TCRdb passed the 5' RACE reads through MiXCR, listing each CDR3 protein once. The table has some 750,000 distinct CDR3 sequences, 20% to 25% seen once. In germline, CDR1 is MGHRA, CDR2 YSYEKL. The length of the CDR3 is 13 residues. The V end was cut by 2 bases, the J end by 5 bases, with 9 bases between. Worth noting for this clonotype: Its antigen is unidentified.

The TCR originated in a man aged 65 to 85 in good health. This rearrangement joins TRBV4-1 to TRBJ1-1, with D unclear. Sequencing was performed on blood. DNA of the CDR3: TGCGCCAGCAGCCAAAGTACTTTTACTGAAGCTTTCTTT. This translates into CASSQSTFTEAFF.